The 4 T cell receptor beta chains listed next were all sequenced from one sample in a study of T cell responses to AZD1222 COVID-19 vaccine. Repertoires were generated with immunoSEQ multiplex PCR, while TCRdb's copy carries only in-frame clones and drops some. The sample lists about 190,000 clones, 80% to 95% occurring once. Sequenced here: peripheral blood, sampled on day 0 of AZD1222 vaccination. Receptors were obtained from an adult in good health.

In nucleotides, the CDR3 is TGTGCCAGCTCTCTACCCCCATCCTATAATTCACCCCTCCACTTT. Amino acids: CASSLPPSYNSPLHF. The genes are TRBV18 and TRBJ1-6; D unclear. CDR1 is KGHSH, CDR2 LQKENI, per germline. V lost 6 bases and J 1 base, leaving 10 bases between the germline ends. The length of the CDR3 is 15 residues.

This rearrangement joins TRBV11-2 to TRBJ2-2; 7 nucleotides line up with TRBD1. The germline gives CDR1 SGHAT, CDR2 FQNNGV. This CDR3 contains 17 residues. With 7 bases clipped from V and 2 bases from J, the junction kept 13 bases outside the gene matches. The CDR3 nucleotides are TGTGCCAGCACCCCCCCCGTGGGGACAGCTAACACCGGGGAGCTGTTTTTT. It codes for CASTPPVGTANTGELFF.

This chain links TRBV11-2 with TRBJ2-1, with D possibly TRBD1 on 6 matching bases. The germline V gene has CDR1 SGHAT and CDR2 FQNNGV. Trimming left V 5 bases short and J 4 bases short, with 9 bases between. The CDR3 is 13 amino acids. This CDR3 is CASSRDTYNEQFF. The CDR3 DNA follows: TGTGCCAGCAGCCGGGACACGTACAATGAGCAGTTCTTC.

The J gene is TRBJ2-3, the V gene TRBV19, with TRBD1 as a possible D gene (6 bases). The V and J ends lost 7 bases and 6 bases respectively, with 17 bases between them. From germline, CDR1 is LNHDA and CDR2 SQIVND (reference sequence). This CDR3 is built from 14 residues. The CDR3 coding sequence is TGTGCCAGTACCAGTCTACAGGGCTTTGATACGCAGTATTTT. Amino acid sequence: CASTSLQGFDTQYF.